Listed below are T cell receptor beta chains from one sample, sequenced in a study of shared clonotypes between healthy human individuals. Clones were read by immunoSEQ multiplex PCR, and TCRdb kept only the in-frame ones, dropping some. This sample carries more than 1 million clones, around 78% of them seen once, and the ten largest clones take approximately 0.5%. What was sequenced was memory CD4+ T cells from PBMCs. Receptor source: a man between 18 and 29 years old in good health. Some clones in this sample may be carry-over from other donors' samples. Both conserved end residues are part of each CDR3. Each record gives: J gene, D gene, clone size, V gene, CDR3 protein, CDR3 DNA. The D gene is left open where the match is weak. Expanded clones are given a class, and other clones once, few, many or no size at all.

J gene: TRBJ2-7; D gene: NA; clone size: NA; V gene: TRBV7-2; CDR3 protein: CASSEQLDTEQYF; CDR3 DNA: TGTGCCAGCAGCGAACAACTAGACACAGAGCAGTACTTC
J gene: TRBJ1-1; D gene: TRBD1; clone size: NA; V gene: TRBV11-2; CDR3 protein: CASSSGPGTGMNTEAFF; CDR3 DNA: TGTGCCAGCAGCTCAGGTCCCGGGACAGGAATGAACACTGAAGCTTTCTTT
J gene: TRBJ1-2; D gene: TRBD1; clone size: NA; V gene: TRBV28; CDR3 protein: CASRKSTGTGYYGYTF; CDR3 DNA: TGTGCCAGCAGGAAATCCACCGGGACAGGGTACTATGGCTACACCTTC
J gene: TRBJ2-7; D gene: NA; clone size: once; V gene: TRBV21-1; CDR3 protein: CASSKDCRGHEQYF; CDR3 DNA: TGTGCCAGCAGCAAAGATTGCAGGGGACACGAGCAGTACTTC
J gene: TRBJ1-1; D gene: NA; clone size: many; V gene: TRBV5-1; CDR3 protein: CASSRLGDTEAFF; CDR3 DNA: TGCGCCAGCAGCCGATTAGGGGACACTGAAGCTTTCTTT
J gene: TRBJ2-1; D gene: TRBD1; clone size: few; V gene: TRBV4-2; CDR3 protein: CASSQGGQVHNEQFF; CDR3 DNA: TGTGCCAGCAGCCAAGGGGGACAGGTCCACAATGAGCAGTTCTTC
J gene: TRBJ2-2; D gene: NA; clone size: NA; V gene: TRBV19; CDR3 protein: CASSDLRLQNTGELFF; CDR3 DNA: TGTGCCAGTAGTGACTTGAGACTACAAAACACCGGGGAGCTGTTTTTT
J gene: TRBJ2-3; D gene: NA; clone size: NA; V gene: TRBV11-3; CDR3 protein: CASSLGGHNTDTQYF; CDR3 DNA: TGTGCCAGCAGCTTAGGGGGACACAACACAGATACGCAGTATTTT
J gene: TRBJ2-5; D gene: TRBD2; clone size: NA; V gene: TRBV7-2; CDR3 protein: CASSTGLAGGKGVTQYF; CDR3 DNA: TGTGCCAGCAGCACAGGACTAGCGGGAGGGAAAGGGGTGACCCAGTACTTC
J gene: TRBJ1-5; D gene: TRBD1; clone size: NA; V gene: TRBV5-6; CDR3 protein: CASSSNRGNQPQHF; CDR3 DNA: TGTGCCAGCAGCAGTAACAGGGGTAATCAGCCCCAGCATTTT
J gene: TRBJ1-5; D gene: NA; clone size: NA; V gene: TRBV2; CDR3 protein: CASRLPGHNSNQPQHF; CDR3 DNA: TGTGCCAGCAGACTCCCGGGACATAACAGCAATCAGCCCCAGCATTTT
J gene: TRBJ2-3; D gene: NA; clone size: once; V gene: TRBV5-6; CDR3 protein: CASSPGAFTDTQYF; CDR3 DNA: TGTGCCAGCAGCCCCGGGGCCTTTACAGATACGCAGTATTTT
J gene: TRBJ2-7; D gene: NA; clone size: NA; V gene: TRBV7-9; CDR3 protein: CASSLPGPYEQYF; CDR3 DNA: TGTGCCAGCAGCTTACCGGGACCCTACGAGCAGTACTTC
J gene: TRBJ2-1; D gene: NA; clone size: NA; V gene: TRBV5-1; CDR3 protein: CASSLGHRQEEQFF; CDR3 DNA: TGCGCCAGCAGCTTGGGCCATAGGCAGGAGGAGCAGTTCTTC
J gene: TRBJ2-1; D gene: NA; clone size: NA; V gene: TRBV19; CDR3 protein: CASSLGRAYNEQFF; CDR3 DNA: TGTGCCAGCAGTCTCGGCAGAGCCTACAATGAGCAGTTCTTC
J gene: TRBJ2-1; D gene: TRBD1; clone size: once; V gene: TRBV18; CDR3 protein: CASSQGQGVWNEQFF; CDR3 DNA: TGTGCCAGCTCACAGGGACAGGGGGTCTGGAATGAGCAGTTCTTC
J gene: TRBJ1-2; D gene: NA; clone size: NA; V gene: TRBV5-4; CDR3 protein: CASSGRSEGFYGYTF; CDR3 DNA: TGTGCCAGCAGCGGTAGGTCAGAAGGCTTCTATGGCTACACCTTC
J gene: TRBJ1-4; D gene: NA; clone size: NA; V gene: TRBV18; CDR3 protein: CASSRSGEGEKLFF; CDR3 DNA: TGTGCCAGCTCACGGTCAGGCGAGGGGGAAAAACTGTTTTTT
J gene: TRBJ1-5; D gene: TRBD1; clone size: NA; V gene: TRBV28; CDR3 protein: CASSSGQAMKPQHF; CDR3 DNA: TGTGCCAGCAGCTCAGGACAGGCGATGAAGCCCCAGCATTTT
J gene: TRBJ1-1; D gene: NA; clone size: NA; V gene: TRBV6-5; CDR3 protein: CASSPTLNTEAFF; CDR3 DNA: TGTGCCAGCAGTCCTACACTGAACACTGAAGCTTTCTTT
J gene: TRBJ2-5; D gene: NA; clone size: NA; V gene: TRBV7-3; CDR3 protein: CASSLHPGETQYF; CDR3 DNA: TGTGCCAGCAGTCTCCATCCGGGAGAGACCCAGTACTTC
J gene: TRBJ1-2; D gene: NA; clone size: NA; V gene: TRBV14; CDR3 protein: CASSYAGLNYGYTF; CDR3 DNA: TGTGCCAGCAGTTACGCGGGACTGAACTATGGCTACACCTTC
J gene: TRBJ1-1; D gene: NA; clone size: NA; V gene: TRBV6-6; CDR3 protein: CASSPGIYTEAFF; CDR3 DNA: TGTGCCAGCAGCCCCGGGATTTACACTGAAGCTTTCTTT
J gene: TRBJ2-5; D gene: NA; clone size: NA; V gene: TRBV18; CDR3 protein: CASSPRTAGETQYF; CDR3 DNA: TGTGCCAGCTCACCGAGGACCGCTGGGGAGACCCAGTACTTC
J gene: TRBJ1-5; D gene: TRBD1; clone size: NA; V gene: TRBV7-8; CDR3 protein: CASSLGQGAGQPQHF; CDR3 DNA: TGTGCCAGCAGCTTAGGGCAGGGGGCCGGTCAGCCCCAGCATTTT
J gene: TRBJ1-2; D gene: NA; clone size: NA; V gene: TRBV15; CDR3 protein: CATSRAGGYGYTF; CDR3 DNA: TGTGCCACCAGCAGAGCCGGGGGATATGGCTACACCTTC
J gene: TRBJ2-3; D gene: TRBD1; clone size: few; V gene: TRBV2; CDR3 protein: CASSLDRGDPYTQYF; CDR3 DNA: TGTGCCAGCAGCCTGGACAGGGGAGATCCCTATACGCAGTATTTT
J gene: TRBJ2-5; D gene: TRBD1; clone size: NA; V gene: TRBV27; CDR3 protein: CANSRDRGPCETQYF; CDR3 DNA: TGTGCCAACTCCCGGGACAGGGGGCCTTGTGAGACCCAGTACTTC
J gene: TRBJ1-6; D gene: NA; clone size: NA; V gene: TRBV11-2; CDR3 protein: CASRPPGRGEKSPLHF; CDR3 DNA: TGTGCCAGCAGACCTCCCGGTCGGGGAGAGAAATCACCCCTCCACTTT
J gene: TRBJ1-4; D gene: NA; clone size: NA; V gene: TRBV18; CDR3 protein: CASSLRQVSEKLFF; CDR3 DNA: TGTGCCAGCTCACTCAGACAGGTTTCGGAGAAACTGTTTTTT
J gene: TRBJ2-5; D gene: TRBD1; clone size: NA; V gene: TRBV6-6; CDR3 protein: CASRETGGGETQYF; CDR3 DNA: TGTGCCAGCAGGGAAACAGGGGGCGGCGAGACCCAGTACTTC
J gene: TRBJ2-1; D gene: TRBD1; clone size: NA; V gene: TRBV7-2; CDR3 protein: CASSPLGTAYNEQFF; CDR3 DNA: TGTGCCAGCAGCCCACTCGGGACAGCGTACAATGAGCAGTTCTTC
J gene: TRBJ1-4; D gene: NA; clone size: NA; V gene: TRBV6-5; CDR3 protein: CASSYRGGGQEKLFF; CDR3 DNA: TGTGCCAGCAGTTACAGAGGGGGGGGGCAAGAAAAACTGTTTTTT
J gene: TRBJ1-5; D gene: TRBD1; clone size: NA; V gene: TRBV14; CDR3 protein: CASSQTGGDQPQHF; CDR3 DNA: TGTGCCAGCAGCCAGACAGGGGGCGATCAGCCCCAGCATTTT
J gene: TRBJ1-1; D gene: NA; clone size: NA; V gene: TRBV19; CDR3 protein: CASRRLLNTEAFF; CDR3 DNA: TGTGCCAGTAGGCGGCTCTTGAACACTGAAGCTTTCTTT
J gene: TRBJ2-7; D gene: NA; clone size: NA; V gene: TRBV11-2; CDR3 protein: CASSFSGGVEGEQYF; CDR3 DNA: TGTGCCAGCAGCTTTAGTGGAGGGGTGGAGGGCGAGCAGTACTTC
J gene: TRBJ1-5; D gene: NA; clone size: NA; V gene: TRBV6-6; CDR3 protein: CASTDRKEQPQHF; CDR3 DNA: TGTGCCAGCACTGACAGGAAAGAACAGCCCCAGCATTTT
J gene: TRBJ2-7; D gene: TRBD2; clone size: once; V gene: TRBV7-2; CDR3 protein: CASSLGGVAGYEQYF; CDR3 DNA: TGTGCCAGCAGCTTAGGCGGAGTAGCGGGCTACGAGCAGTACTTC
J gene: TRBJ1-1; D gene: TRBD1; clone size: NA; V gene: TRBV2; CDR3 protein: CASSEYRGNTEAFF; CDR3 DNA: TGTGCCAGCAGTGAGTACAGGGGTAACACTGAAGCTTTCTTT
J gene: TRBJ2-2; D gene: TRBD2; clone size: NA; V gene: TRBV7-6; CDR3 protein: CASSPQAGVSTGELFF; CDR3 DNA: TGTGCCAGCAGCCCACAAGCGGGAGTGAGCACCGGGGAGCTGTTTTTT